This T cell receptor beta chain was sequenced during a study of blood T cell repertoires in COVID-19. Whole-study context: The cDNA or gDNA used as material had been derived from T cells, B-cell-depleted T cells, or PBMCs.

Between the trimmed V and J ends, which lost 5 bases and 8 bases, there was a span of 19 bases. This CDR3 is 15 amino acids long. CDR1 is LNHNV and CDR2 is YYDKDF in the germline V gene (reference sequence). Profiling relied on immunoSEQ multiplex PCR, and the TCRdb table lists in-frame clones only, not all of them. Among around 100,000 clones, 85% were seen once, and the ten largest hold around 13%. V is TRBV15 and J is TRBJ1-5; D gene unclear. The sequencing sample was made of peripheral blood. This receptor was obtained from a human donor in a cohort sampled during active COVID-19. Written as DNA, the CDR3 is TGTGCCACCAGCGCCCCCCAGCGAGGTATAAAGCCCCAGCATTTT. Its protein product is CATSAPQRGIKPQHF. Combining the CDR3 with reference TRBV15 and TRBJ1-5 gives the whole variable domain DAMVIQNPRYQVTQFGKPVTLSCSQTLNHNVMYWYQQKSSQAPKLLFHYYDKDFNNEADTPDNFQSRRPNTSFCFLDIRSPGLGDTAMYLCATSAPQRGIKPQHFGDGTRLSIL.